This entry describes one TCR beta chain. What it binds is unknown. This entry is derived from a study of OX40 agonist ivuxolimab in advanced cancers. As for the study in general: At 65% to 85% male, the cohort had a mean age of 60 years, ranging from 23 to 79.

Clones were read by immunoSEQ multiplex PCR, and TCRdb kept only the in-frame ones, dropping some. The sample holds about 32,000 clones; 75% to 95% are singletons and the top ten take approximately 4.8%. Regarding the study as a whole: Clonal expansion in partial responders at 0.1-3.0 mg/kg ranked among the lowest.

Germline assignment: CDR1 MGHRA and CDR2 YSYEKL. Trimming took off 4 bases at V and 4 bases at J, with 22 bases between the two ends. The CDR3 runs to 17 residues. The chain uses TRBV4-1 and TRBJ1-1; D not certain. The clonotype comes from an adult with an advanced solid tumor such as melanoma, head and neck, liver or kidney cancer. The input for sequencing was CD4+ or CD8+ T cells sorted from blood, taken in a trial of the OX40 agonist ivuxolimab. The CDR3 reads CASSPISQEGDLTEAFF. CDR3 sequence (DNA): TGCGCCAGCAGCCCCATTAGTCAGGAAGGTGATCTCACTGAAGCTTTCTTT.